This TCR beta chain appears in the sequencing data of a study of T-cell memory formation after mild COVID-19. Whole-study context: TCR clustering was largely donor specific.

Study results and caveats: Second-wave clones that peaked on day 37 lacked confirmed SARS-CoV-2 specificity.

Germline values: CDR1 MNHEY, CDR2 SVGAGI. The V and J ends lost 2 bases and 0 bases respectively, with 7 bases between them. This CDR3 has 14 amino acids. 5'RACE with constant-segment primers yielded barcoded, UMI-tagged TCR alpha and TCR beta cDNA libraries. Each CDR3 protein gets one entry after TCRdb re-called the 5' RACE reads with MiXCR. Here the sample spans approximately 300,000 distinct CDR3 sequences, just under 20% being singletons. As for this clonotype: The antigen is not known.

V gene TRBV6-5 combines with J gene TRBJ1-1; the D is unclear. This clonotype originated in a man between 18 and 29 years old who had mild COVID-19 (a few samples of this study predate the infection). Cell type and time point are not known. The sequencing sample was made of PBMCs or a T cell subset sorted from them (not recorded which). CDR3 in amino acids: CASSYEEMNTEAFF. The DNA of the CDR3 is TGTGCCAGCAGTTACGAGGAAATGAACACTGAAGCTTTCTTT.